This TCR beta chain was obtained from a study of molecular identifiers for immune sequencing clone quantification. Overall study findings and caveats: Spike-in Jurkat TCR RNA from a single cell reportedly registered among 950,000 or so naive cells. Naive cells had under 1% of molecules in clones above 20 RNA copies, effectors over 97%.

This clonotype was seen many times. Antigen unknown. V was clipped by 6 bases and J by 1 base, with 29 bases between them. The CDR3 sequence is 19 residues long. Germline CDR1 DFQATT, CDR2 SNEGSKA (reference sequence). One entry per CDR3 protein results from TCRdb running MiXCR on the PCR reads. The table shows roughly 630,000 distinct CDR3 sequences, with about 25% occurring only once. The sequence was collected from a human donor in good health. Some libraries in this study had Jurkat cell RNA spiked in. Specimen: naive CD8+ T cells from blood, with Jurkat cell RNA spiked in. Indicated subset: FACS-sorted CD8+CD4-CCR7+CD45RA+ naive T cells. V and J are TRBV20-1 and TRBJ2-3; maybe TRBD1 (5 bases). The CDR3 region has the DNA TGCAGTGCCACCTACGACGGAGAGCAAGTCACCAGGGGCACAGATACGCAGTATTTT. It encodes CSATYDGEQVTRGTDTQYF.